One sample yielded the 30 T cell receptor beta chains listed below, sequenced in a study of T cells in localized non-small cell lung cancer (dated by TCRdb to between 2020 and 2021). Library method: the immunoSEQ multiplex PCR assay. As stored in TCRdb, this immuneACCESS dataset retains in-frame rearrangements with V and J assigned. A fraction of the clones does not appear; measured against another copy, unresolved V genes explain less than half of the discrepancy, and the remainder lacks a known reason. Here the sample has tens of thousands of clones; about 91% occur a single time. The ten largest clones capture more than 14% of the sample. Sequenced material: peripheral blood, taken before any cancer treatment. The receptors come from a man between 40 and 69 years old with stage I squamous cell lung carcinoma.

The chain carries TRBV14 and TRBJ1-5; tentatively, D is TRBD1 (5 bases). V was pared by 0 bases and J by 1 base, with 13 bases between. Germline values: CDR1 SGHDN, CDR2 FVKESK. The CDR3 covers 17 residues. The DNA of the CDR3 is TGTGCCAGCAGCCAAGATAATAAGGGACGGAGCAATCAGCCCCAGCATTTT. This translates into CASSQDNKGRSNQPQHF.

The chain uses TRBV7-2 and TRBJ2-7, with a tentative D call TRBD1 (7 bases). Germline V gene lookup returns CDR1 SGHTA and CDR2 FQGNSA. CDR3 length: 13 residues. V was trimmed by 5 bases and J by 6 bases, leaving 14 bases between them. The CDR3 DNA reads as TGTGCCAGCAGCAGGACAGGAGGGACCGAGCAGTACTTC. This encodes CASSRTGGTEQYF.

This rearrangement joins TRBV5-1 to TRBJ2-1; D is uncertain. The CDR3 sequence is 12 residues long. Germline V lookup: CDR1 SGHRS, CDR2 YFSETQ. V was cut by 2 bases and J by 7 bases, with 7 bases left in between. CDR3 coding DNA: TGCGCCAGCAGCTTAAAAGTGAATGAGCAGTTCTTC. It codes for CASSLKVNEQFF. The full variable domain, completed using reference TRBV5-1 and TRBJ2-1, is KAGVTQTPRYLIKTRGQQVTLSCSPISGHRSVSWYQQTPGQGLQFLFEYFSETQRNKGNFPGRFSGRQFSNSRSEMNVSTLELGDSALYLCASSLKVNEQFFGPGTRLTVL.

CDR3 amino acids: CASSPWGNSPLHF. As DNA, the CDR3 is TGTGCCAGCAGTCCCTGGGGGAATTCACCCCTCCACTTT. V gene TRBV7-5 combines with J gene TRBJ1-6. TRBV7-5 is a pseudogene. The CDR3 runs 13 residues.

The CDR3: CASSSGPASGNTIYF. The CDR3 DNA reads as TGTGCCAGCAGCTCCGGGCCCGCCTCTGGAAACACCATATATTTT. The rearrangement links TRBV5-8 to TRBJ1-3; D is undetermined. CDR3 size: 15 residues. Trimming cost V 3 bases and J 0 bases, with 10 bases left between them. From germline, CDR1 is SGHTS and CDR2 YDEGEE.

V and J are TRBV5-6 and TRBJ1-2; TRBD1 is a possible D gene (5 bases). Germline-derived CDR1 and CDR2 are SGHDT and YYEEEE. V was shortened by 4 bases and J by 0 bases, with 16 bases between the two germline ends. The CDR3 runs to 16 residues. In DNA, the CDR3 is TGTGCCAGCAGCCCGCTGGACAACCCTGCTAACTATGGCTACACCTTC. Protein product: CASSPLDNPANYGYTF.

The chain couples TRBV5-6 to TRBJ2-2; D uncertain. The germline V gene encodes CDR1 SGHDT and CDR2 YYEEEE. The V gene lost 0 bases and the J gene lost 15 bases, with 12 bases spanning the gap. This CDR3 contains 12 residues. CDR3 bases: TGTGCCAGCAGCTTGGGGTCCCGGCGGATGTTTTTT. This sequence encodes CASSLGSRRMFF.

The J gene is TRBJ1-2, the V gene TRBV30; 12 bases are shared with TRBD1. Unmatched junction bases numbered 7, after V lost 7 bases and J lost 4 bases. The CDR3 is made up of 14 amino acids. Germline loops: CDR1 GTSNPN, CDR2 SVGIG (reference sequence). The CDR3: CASHGTGGRYGYTF. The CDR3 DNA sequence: TGTGCCTCACACGGGACAGGGGGCCGCTATGGCTACACCTTC.

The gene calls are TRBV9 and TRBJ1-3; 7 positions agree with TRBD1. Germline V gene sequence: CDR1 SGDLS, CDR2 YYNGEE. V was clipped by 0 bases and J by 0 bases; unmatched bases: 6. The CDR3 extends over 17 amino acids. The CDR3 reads CASSVAQGGDSGNTIYF. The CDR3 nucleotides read TGTGCCAGCAGCGTAGCTCAGGGGGGAGACTCTGGAAACACCATATATTTT.

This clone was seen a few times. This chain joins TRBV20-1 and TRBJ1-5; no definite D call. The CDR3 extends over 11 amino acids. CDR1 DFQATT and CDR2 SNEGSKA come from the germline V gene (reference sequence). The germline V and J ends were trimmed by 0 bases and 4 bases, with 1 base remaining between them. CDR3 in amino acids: CSARDNQPQHF. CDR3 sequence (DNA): TGCAGTGCTAGAGATAATCAGCCCCAGCATTTT.

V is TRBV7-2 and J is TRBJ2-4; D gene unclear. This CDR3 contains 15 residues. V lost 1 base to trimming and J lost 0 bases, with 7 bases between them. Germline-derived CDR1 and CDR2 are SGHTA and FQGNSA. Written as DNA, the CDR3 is TGTGCCAGCAGCTTAGAGAGACTAGCCAAAAACATTCAGTACTTC. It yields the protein CASSLERLAKNIQYF.

Written as DNA, the CDR3 is TGTGCCAGCAGTCTGGGGGGTGGAGGGTATGGCTACACCTTC. Its protein is CASSLGGGGYGYTF. The V and J genes are TRBV28 and TRBJ1-2; tentative D call: TRBD1 (5 bases). The V gene lost 5 bases and the J gene lost 5 bases, with 15 bases spanning the gap. Germline V gives CDR1 MDHEN, CDR2 SYDVKM. The CDR3 consists of 14 residues.

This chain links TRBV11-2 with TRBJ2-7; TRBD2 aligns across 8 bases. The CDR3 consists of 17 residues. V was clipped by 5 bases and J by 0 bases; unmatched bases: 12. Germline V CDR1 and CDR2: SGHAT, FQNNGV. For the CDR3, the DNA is TGTGCCAGCAGCCCCAGTACTAGCGGATCCCACTCCTACGAGCAGTACTTC. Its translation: CASSPSTSGSHSYEQYF.

The chain's CDR3 is CASSLDTGIETQYF. As DNA, the CDR3 is TGCGCCAGCAGCTTGGATACAGGGATTGAGACCCAGTACTTC. This sequence joins TRBV5-1 and TRBJ2-5, with D maybe TRBD1 (6 bases). CDR1 and CDR2 (germline): SGHRS, YFSETQ. This CDR3 has 14 residues. V was trimmed by 0 bases and J by 5 bases, leaving 11 bases between them.

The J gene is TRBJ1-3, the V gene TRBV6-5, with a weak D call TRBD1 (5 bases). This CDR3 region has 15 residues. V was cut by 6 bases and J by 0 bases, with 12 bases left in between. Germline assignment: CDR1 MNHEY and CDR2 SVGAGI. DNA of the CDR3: TGTGCCAGCAGCCCACAGGACCACTCTGGAAACACCATATATTTT. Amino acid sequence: CASSPQDHSGNTIYF.

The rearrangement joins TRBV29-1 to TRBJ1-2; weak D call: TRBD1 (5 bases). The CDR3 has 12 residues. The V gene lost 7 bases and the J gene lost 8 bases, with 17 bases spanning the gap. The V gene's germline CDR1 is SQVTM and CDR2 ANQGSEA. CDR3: CSATQGGEGYTF. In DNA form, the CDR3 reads TGCAGCGCAACCCAGGGCGGGGAAGGCTACACCTTC.

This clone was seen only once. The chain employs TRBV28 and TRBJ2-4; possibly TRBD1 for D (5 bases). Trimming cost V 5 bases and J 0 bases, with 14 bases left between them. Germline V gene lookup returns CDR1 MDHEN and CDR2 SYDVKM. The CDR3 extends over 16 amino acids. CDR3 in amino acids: CASSPRQTLAKNIQYF. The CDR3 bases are TGTGCCAGCAGTCCCAGACAGACCTTAGCCAAAAACATTCAGTACTTC.

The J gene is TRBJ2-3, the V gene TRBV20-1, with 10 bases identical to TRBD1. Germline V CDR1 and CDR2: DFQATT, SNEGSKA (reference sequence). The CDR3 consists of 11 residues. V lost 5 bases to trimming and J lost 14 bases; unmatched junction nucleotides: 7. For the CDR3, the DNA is TGCAGTGCTCGCCGGGACAGGGGTCGGTATTTT. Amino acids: CSARRDRGRYF.

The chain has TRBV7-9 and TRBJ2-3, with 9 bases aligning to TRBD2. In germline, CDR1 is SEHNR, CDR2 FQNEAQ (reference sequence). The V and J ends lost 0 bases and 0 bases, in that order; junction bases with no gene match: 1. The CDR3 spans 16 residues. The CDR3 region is CASSLASGGSTDTQYF. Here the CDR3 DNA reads TGTGCCAGCAGCTTAGCTAGCGGGGGTAGCACAGATACGCAGTATTTT.

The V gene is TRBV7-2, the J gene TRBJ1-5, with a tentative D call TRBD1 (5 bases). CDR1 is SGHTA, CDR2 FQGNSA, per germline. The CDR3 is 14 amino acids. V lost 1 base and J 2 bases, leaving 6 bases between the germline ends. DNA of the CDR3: TGTGCCAGCAGCTTAGGCAGGGGCAATCAGCCCCAGCATTTT. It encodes CASSLGRGNQPQHF. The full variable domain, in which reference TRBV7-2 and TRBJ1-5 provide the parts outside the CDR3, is GAGVSQSPSNKVTEKGKDVELRCDPISGHTALYWYRQSLGQGLEFLIYFQGNSAPDKSGLPSDRFSAERTGGSVSTLTIQRTQQEDSAVYLCASSLGRGNQPQHFGDGTRLSIL.

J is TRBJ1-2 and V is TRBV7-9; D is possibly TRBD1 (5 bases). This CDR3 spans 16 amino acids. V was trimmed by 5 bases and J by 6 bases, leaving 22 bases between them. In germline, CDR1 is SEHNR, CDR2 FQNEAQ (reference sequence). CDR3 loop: CASSHEFRGTVDGYTF. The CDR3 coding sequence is TGTGCCAGCAGCCATGAATTTAGGGGCACGGTGGATGGCTACACCTTC.

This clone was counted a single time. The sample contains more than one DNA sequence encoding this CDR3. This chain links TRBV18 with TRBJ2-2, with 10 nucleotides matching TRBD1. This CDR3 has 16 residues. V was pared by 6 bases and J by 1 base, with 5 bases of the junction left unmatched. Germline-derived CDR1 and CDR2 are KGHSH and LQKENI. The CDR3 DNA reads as TGTGCCAGCTCTCGTCGGACAGGGGGGAACACCGGGGAGCTGTTTTTT. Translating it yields CASSRRTGGNTGELFF.

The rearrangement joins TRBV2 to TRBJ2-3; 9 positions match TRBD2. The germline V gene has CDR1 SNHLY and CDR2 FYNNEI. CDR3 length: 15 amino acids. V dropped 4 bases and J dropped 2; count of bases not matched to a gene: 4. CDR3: CASSGQRGVTDTQYF. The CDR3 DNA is TGTGCCAGCAGTGGCCAGCGGGGGGTCACAGATACGCAGTATTTT.

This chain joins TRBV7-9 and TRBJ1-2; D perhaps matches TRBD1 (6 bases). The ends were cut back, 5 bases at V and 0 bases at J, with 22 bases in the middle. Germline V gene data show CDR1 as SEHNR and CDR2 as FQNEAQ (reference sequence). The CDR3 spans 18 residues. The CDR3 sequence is CASSPGGQAKKANYGYTF. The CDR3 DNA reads TGTGCCAGCAGCCCTGGGGGGCAGGCCAAGAAAGCTAACTATGGCTACACCTTC.

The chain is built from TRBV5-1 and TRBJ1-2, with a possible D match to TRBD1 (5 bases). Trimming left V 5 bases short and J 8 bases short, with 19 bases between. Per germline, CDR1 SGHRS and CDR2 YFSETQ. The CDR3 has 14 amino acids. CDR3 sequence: CASREQTSSGGYTF. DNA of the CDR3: TGCGCCAGCAGGGAACAAACTAGCTCAGGGGGCTACACCTTC.

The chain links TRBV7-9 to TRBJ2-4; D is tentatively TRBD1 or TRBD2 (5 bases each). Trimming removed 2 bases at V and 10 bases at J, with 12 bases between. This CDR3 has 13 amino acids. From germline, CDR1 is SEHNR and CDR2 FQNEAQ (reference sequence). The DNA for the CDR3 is TGTGCCAGCAGCTTAAGGGGAGTGGGGATTCAGTACTTC. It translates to CASSLRGVGIQYF.

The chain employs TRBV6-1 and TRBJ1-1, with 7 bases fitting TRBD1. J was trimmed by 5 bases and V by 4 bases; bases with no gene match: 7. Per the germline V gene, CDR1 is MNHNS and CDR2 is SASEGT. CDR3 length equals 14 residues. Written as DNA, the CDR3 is TGTGCCAGCAGTGTGGAAGGGGGCAGAACTGAAGCTTTCTTT. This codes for CASSVEGGRTEAFF.

CDR3 loop: CAISESDTGELFF. Here the CDR3 DNA reads TGTGCCATCAGTGAGTCGGACACCGGGGAGCTGTTTTTT. The rearrangement joins TRBV10-3 to TRBJ2-2; D uncertain. The ends were cut back, 0 bases at V and 3 bases at J, with 2 bases in the middle. The CDR3 runs 13 residues. Per germline, CDR1 ENHRY and CDR2 SYGVKD.

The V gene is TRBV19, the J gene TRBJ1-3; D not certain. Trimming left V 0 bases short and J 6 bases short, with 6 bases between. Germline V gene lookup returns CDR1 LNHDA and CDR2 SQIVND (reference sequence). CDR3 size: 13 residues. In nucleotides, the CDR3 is TGTGCCAGTAGTATAGATGCGGAAAACACCATATATTTT. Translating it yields CASSIDAENTIYF.

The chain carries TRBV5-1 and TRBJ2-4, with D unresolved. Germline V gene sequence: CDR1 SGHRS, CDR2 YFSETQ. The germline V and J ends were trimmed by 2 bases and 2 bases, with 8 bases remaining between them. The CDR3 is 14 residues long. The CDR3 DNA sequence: TGCGCCAGCAGCTTTCCAGGATCCAAAAACATTCAGTACTTC. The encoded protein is CASSFPGSKNIQYF.